This T cell receptor beta chain was captured in a study of PD-1 blockade in classical Hodgkin lymphoma. Whole-study context: Every 2 weeks, patients had 3 mg/kg nivolumab intravenously.

A few counts support this clone. Time point defined: cycle 4 day 1 (C4D1), after less than seven weeks of nivolumab. All trial patients relapsed after autologous stem cell transplantation. The data were produced by immunoSEQ multiplex PCR, yet TCRdb's version contains in-frame clones alone and is incomplete. The profile shows 100,000 or so clones, more than 70% of them singletons. The ends were cut back, 3 bases at V and 4 bases at J, with 13 bases in the middle. The CDR3 has 15 residues. Germline lookup yields CDR1 MGHDK and CDR2 SYGVNS. This material consisted of peripheral blood mononuclear cells (PBMCs), taken before the fourth cycle of nivolumab. J is TRBJ2-1 and V is TRBV25-1; D is possibly TRBD1 or TRBD2 (6 bases each). The sequence came from a human donor with classical Hodgkin lymphoma. The CDR3 DNA sequence: TGTGCCAGCAGTGAGTGGGGGGCTCCGTACAATGAGCAGTTCTTC. Translating it yields CASSEWGAPYNEQFF.